This TCR beta chain stems from a study of beta chain features in type 1 diabetes. The study, taken as a whole, reports: PCR might show a preference for shorter templates, equally across patients and controls. It was among patients, rather than healthy donors, that naive, central memory and Treg TCRB repertoires appeared more similar. People with Type 1 diabetes carried modestly yet significantly shorter TCRB CDR3s in all four CD4+ subsets.

The investigators reverse transcribed all of the isolated RNA, so they sequenced expressed TCRB transcripts. Repertoires were generated with immunoSEQ multiplex PCR, while TCRdb's copy carries only in-frame clones and drops some. The table records fewer than 110,000 clones, 25% to 35% of them present only once. This clone was seen more than once but under ten times. No antigen is known for it. The V and J ends lost 3 bases and 0 bases respectively, with 7 bases between them. This CDR3 contains 14 residues. The germline CDR1 and CDR2 sequences are SEHNR and FQNEAQ (reference sequence). The sequence was obtained from a woman younger than 30 with type 1 diabetes. The chain employs TRBV7-9 and TRBJ2-3; D uncertain. The sample comprised central memory CD4+ T cells from blood. Written as DNA, the CDR3 is TGTGCCAGCAGCTTTACGCTAAGCACAGATACGCAGTATTTT. This translates into CASSFTLSTDTQYF.